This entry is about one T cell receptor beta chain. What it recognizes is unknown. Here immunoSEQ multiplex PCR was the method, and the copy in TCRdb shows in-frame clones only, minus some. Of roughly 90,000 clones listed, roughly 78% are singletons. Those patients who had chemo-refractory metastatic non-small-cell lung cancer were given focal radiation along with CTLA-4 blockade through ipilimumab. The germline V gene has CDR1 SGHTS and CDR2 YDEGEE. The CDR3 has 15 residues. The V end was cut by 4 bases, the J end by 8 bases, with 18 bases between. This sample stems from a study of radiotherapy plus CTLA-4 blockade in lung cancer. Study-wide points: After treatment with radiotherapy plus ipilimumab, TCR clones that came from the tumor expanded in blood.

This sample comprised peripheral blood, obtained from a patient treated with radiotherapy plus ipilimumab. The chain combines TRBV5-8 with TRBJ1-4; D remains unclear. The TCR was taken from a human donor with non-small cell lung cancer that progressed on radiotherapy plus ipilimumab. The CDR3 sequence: CASSLEASPGEKLFF. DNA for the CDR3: TGTGCCAGCAGCCTCGAGGCCTCTCCCGGGGAAAAACTGTTTTTT.